This is a list of T cell receptor beta chains from one sample in a study of T cell repertoires in cytomegalovirus infection. These receptors have no known antigen. Each CDR3 protein is one row after TCRdb ran MiXCR on the reads. The table lists about 130,000 distinct CDR3 sequences, 20% to 30% of them singletons. The material sequenced was PBMCs, sequenced either directly or after in vitro stimulation (not recorded which). These receptors all stem from a human donor in good health (CMV status not recorded). Some clones in this sample may be carry-over from other donors' samples. CDR3s include the opening cysteine and the closing phenylalanine or tryptophan. The D gene is left open where the match is weak. The size field is filled for only some rows; it gives once, few, many or a size class.

J,size,D,V,length,DNA,CDR3
TRBJ2-2,NA,NA,TRBV5-4,13,TGTGCCACCGGGCGAAGGGGGACCGGGGAGCTGTTTTTT,CATGRRGTGELFF
TRBJ1-4,few,TRBD1,TRBV15,14,TGTGCCACCAGCAGAGGACAGGGGGAAGAAAAACTGTTTTTT,CATSRGQGEEKLFF
TRBJ2-2,NA,NA,TRBV10-1,15,TGCGCCAGCAGACCCGACAGGACCGGCACCGGGGAGCTGTTTTTT,CASRPDRTGTGELFF
TRBJ2-1,NA,NA,TRBV19,15,TGTGCCAGTAGTATAAAGCATTTGTCCTACAATGAGCAGTTCTTC,CASSIKHLSYNEQFF
TRBJ1-3,NA,NA,TRBV11-2,16,TGTGCCAGCAGCTCCTCGACACGGCTCTCTGGAAACACCATATATTTT,CASSSSTRLSGNTIYF
TRBJ2-1,NA,NA,TRBV9,13,TGTGCCAGCAGCGTAGATCCGTACAATGAGCAGTTCTTC,CASSVDPYNEQFF
TRBJ2-3,NA,NA,TRBV27,8,TGTGCCAGCACTACGCAGTATTTT,CASTTQYF
TRBJ2-2,NA,NA,TRBV4-3,17,TGCGCCAGCAGCCAAGCAGGGTCCCCTTTAAACACCGGGGAGCTGTTTTTT,CASSQAGSPLNTGELFF
TRBJ2-7,NA,TRBD2,TRBV28,15,TGTGCCAGCAGGGGACTAGCGGGGATCCCCTACGAGCAGTACTTC,CASRGLAGIPYEQYF
TRBJ2-1,NA,NA,TRBV6-2/TRBV6-3,11,TGTGCCAGCAGCCCTCCCAATGAGCAGTTCTTC,CASSPPNEQFF
TRBJ2-1,NA,NA,TRBV11-2,12,TGTGCCAGCAGGCACTATAAAGCTGAGCAGTTCTTC,CASRHYKAEQFF
TRBJ2-5,NA,NA,TRBV20-1,12,TGCAGTGCCCGGGACCGGGAAAAGACCCAGTACTTC,CSARDREKTQYF
TRBJ2-3,NA,NA,TRBV4-1,15,TGCGCCAGCAGCCAAGTTCAGGGAAGCACAGATACGCAGTATTTT,CASSQVQGSTDTQYF
TRBJ1-3,many,NA,TRBV7-8,15,TGTGCCAGCAGCTTACAACGGACTGCTGGAAACACCATATATTTT,CASSLQRTAGNTIYF
TRBJ1-1,many,TRBD1,TRBV7-9,14,TGTGCCAGCAGCTTAGGGACAGGGTACATGGAAGCTTTCTTT,CASSLGTGYMEAFF
TRBJ2-1,NA,TRBD2,TRBV4-1,17,TGCGCCAGCAGCCAAGCCGGACTAGCGGGAGGCCTCGATGAGCAGTTCTTC,CASSQAGLAGGLDEQFF
TRBJ1-4,few,NA,TRBV5-4,15,TGTGCCAGCAGCCAAACGGGGGCTATTAATGAAAAACTGTTTTTT,CASSQTGAINEKLFF
TRBJ1-3,NA,TRBD1,TRBV12-3/TRBV12-4,16,TGTGCCAGCAGCTTGGGACAGGAACACTCTGGAAACACCATATATTTT,CASSLGQEHSGNTIYF
TRBJ1-5,many,NA,TRBV7-9,12,TGTGCCAGCAGCTTAGAAGGTCAGCCCCAGCATTTT,CASSLEGQPQHF
TRBJ2-1,NA,TRBD2,TRBV6-1,16,TGTGCCAGCAGCTACGGGGCCGGGAGGGCCCAAGGTGAGCAGTTCTTC,CASSYGAGRAQGEQFF
TRBJ2-7,NA,TRBD2,TRBV4-2,15,TGTGCCAGCAGCCGCTCTAGCGGGAGTTTCGACGAGCAGTACTTC,CASSRSSGSFDEQYF
TRBJ1-5,few,NA,TRBV12-3/TRBV12-4,16,TGTGCCAGCAGTCCGGACGCGATCTATAGCAATCAGCCCCAGCATTTT,CASSPDAIYSNQPQHF
TRBJ2-1,many,TRBD2,TRBV7-6,15,TGTGCCAGCAGCCCAACTAGCGGGAGGGACAATGAGCAGTTCTTC,CASSPTSGRDNEQFF
TRBJ1-1,NA,NA,TRBV7-2,12,TGTGCCAGCAGCTTCTACAGGGACGAAGCTTTCTTT,CASSFYRDEAFF
TRBJ2-3,few,NA,TRBV7-2,15,TGTGCCAGCAGCTTAGTCGGACACCGCACAGATACGCAGTATTTT,CASSLVGHRTDTQYF
TRBJ2-5,many,NA,TRBV20-1,13,TGCAGTGCTAGAGGACCGCGCCAAGAGACCCAGTACTTC,CSARGPRQETQYF
TRBJ1-1,NA,TRBD1,TRBV12-3/TRBV12-4,16,TGTGCCAGCAGGAGCGGGACAGGGGGAGAATATACTGAAGCTTTCTTT,CASRSGTGGEYTEAFF
TRBJ2-7,NA,NA,TRBV7-2,15,TGTGCCAGCAGCTTAGGTTCTAGCGTTTACTACGAGCAGTACTTC,CASSLGSSVYYEQYF
TRBJ2-5,few,NA,TRBV12-3/TRBV12-4,14,TGTGCCAGCAGTTTCGGGCTGGGGCAACGGACCCAGTACTTC,CASSFGLGQRTQYF
TRBJ2-3,NA,TRBD1,TRBV19,16,TGTGCCAGTAGTAAAGGGACAGGGGTTACTACAGATACGCAGTATTTT,CASSKGTGVTTDTQYF
TRBJ1-1,many,NA,TRBV28,14,TGTGCCAGCAGTTTAAGCCGGATAAACACTGAAGCTTTCTTT,CASSLSRINTEAFF
TRBJ2-7,few,NA,TRBV20-1,15,TGCAGTGCTAGATTCCCCTCGGCGGGATCCTACGAGCAGTACTTC,CSARFPSAGSYEQYF
TRBJ1-2,few,NA,TRBV28,13,TGTGCCAGCAGTTCACAGGGTTTCAGGGGCTACACCTTC,CASSSQGFRGYTF
TRBJ2-3,few,NA,TRBV5-4,11,TGTGCCAGCAGCTTCCAGGCTACGCAGTATTTT,CASSFQATQYF
TRBJ1-5,few,NA,TRBV11-2,13,TGTGCCAGCAGCTTAGATATCGGTCAGCCCCAGCATTTT,CASSLDIGQPQHF
TRBJ2-3,NA,NA,TRBV15,16,TGTGCCACCAGCAGGAGGGGTAGCGTTGGCACAGATACGCAGTATTTT,CATSRRGSVGTDTQYF
TRBJ2-7,few,NA,TRBV28,13,TGTGCCAGCAGGGCGCCAGGGATCTACGAGCAGTACTTC,CASRAPGIYEQYF
TRBJ2-1,few,TRBD1,TRBV7-6,14,TGTGCTAGCAGCGCCCGGGACAGGGTAGTCGAGCAGTTCTTC,CASSARDRVVEQFF
TRBJ2-7,few,TRBD2,TRBV7-2,18,TGTGCCAGCAGCTTAGATAGACTAGCGGGAGGACCTTCCTACGAGCAGTACTTC,CASSLDRLAGGPSYEQYF
TRBJ2-3,NA,NA,TRBV6-2/TRBV6-3,11,TGTGCCAGCAGCGCTCTGGATACGCAGTATTTT,CASSALDTQYF
TRBJ1-2,NA,TRBD1,TRBV6-5,15,TGTGCCAGCAGTTACTCCAGGGGGAGTAACTATGGCTACACCTTC,CASSYSRGSNYGYTF
TRBJ1-2,NA,TRBD1,TRBV15,15,TGTGCCACCAGCCGCGACAGGGGCTTCAACTATGGCTACACCTTC,CATSRDRGFNYGYTF
TRBJ2-5,many,NA,TRBV7-2,14,TGTGCCAGCATTGGGGGCACCGCGGGGGAGACCCAGTACTTC,CASIGGTAGETQYF
TRBJ2-5,few,TRBD1,TRBV7-9,14,TGTGCCAGCAGCCCACAGGGGGCTGGGGAGACCCAGTACTTC,CASSPQGAGETQYF
TRBJ2-1,NA,TRBD2,TRBV2,14,TGTGCCAGCATGTGGACTAGCGGGAACAATGAGCAGTTCTTC,CASMWTSGNNEQFF
TRBJ1-6,many,NA,TRBV7-2,14,TGTGCCAGCAGCTTCGGGCCACGCAATTCACCCCTCCACTTT,CASSFGPRNSPLHF
TRBJ2-1,few,TRBD1,TRBV5-6,17,TGTGCCAGCAGCTTGCGGCTGACAGGGATAAGGTACAATGAGCAGTTCTTC,CASSLRLTGIRYNEQFF
TRBJ2-5,few,TRBD1,TRBV11-2,17,TGTGCCAGCAGCTTAGGGCGCGACAGGGGGGGCCAAGAGACCCAGTACTTC,CASSLGRDRGGQETQYF
TRBJ2-2,many,TRBD2,TRBV7-2,15,TGTGCCAGCAGCACCACTAGCGGATACACCGGGGAGCTGTTTTTT,CASSTTSGYTGELFF
TRBJ1-2,NA,NA,TRBV7-2,14,TGTGCCAGCAGCACTCAGGGCAGTCTTTATGGCTACACCTTC,CASSTQGSLYGYTF
TRBJ2-5,few,TRBD1,TRBV28,15,TGTGCCAGCAGACCTGGGACAGGGTGGGGAGAGACCCAGTACTTC,CASRPGTGWGETQYF
TRBJ2-7,many,TRBD2,TRBV27,14,TGTGCCAGCAGTTCGAAAGCGGGACGGTACGAGCAGTACTTC,CASSSKAGRYEQYF